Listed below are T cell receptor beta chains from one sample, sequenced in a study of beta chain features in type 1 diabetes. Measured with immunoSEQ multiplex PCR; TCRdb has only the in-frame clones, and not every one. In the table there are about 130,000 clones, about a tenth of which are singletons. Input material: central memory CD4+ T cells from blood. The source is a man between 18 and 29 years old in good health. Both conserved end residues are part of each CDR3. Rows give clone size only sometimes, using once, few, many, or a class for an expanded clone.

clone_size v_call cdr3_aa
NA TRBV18 CASSPSALNTGELFF
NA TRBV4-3 CASSRKTGPNEQFF
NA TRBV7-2 CASSLSGAGHYGYTF
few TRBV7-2 CASSLGVSGYEQYF
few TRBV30 CAWSVPSQAPQYF
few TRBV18 CASSPASGSTGELFF
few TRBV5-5 CASSFGDKTTQYF
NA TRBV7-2 CASSFTGVTLGDTQYF
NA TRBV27 CASSLTRTDEVF
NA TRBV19 CASSLGTSVTNEQFF
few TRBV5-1 CASSWTGTNTGELFF
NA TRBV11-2 CASSPGQGFGYTF
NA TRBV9 CASSVGSNTEAFF
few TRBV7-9 CASSLFRSGNTIYF
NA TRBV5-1 CASSLASRETQYF
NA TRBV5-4 CASSLNGGAANEKLFF
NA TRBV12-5 CASGSSRGGYTEAFF
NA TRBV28 CASSLMGQLYEQYF
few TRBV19 CASSIWLAGGYEQFF
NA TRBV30 CAWSTRSDRGYEQYF
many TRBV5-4 CASSPGQLPNSEQFF
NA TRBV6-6 CASSSFGTENEKLFF
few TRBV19 CASRESGLAGGHFYNEQFF
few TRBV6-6 CASSYSAGVVTGELFF
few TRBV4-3 CASSQLQGGGTEAFF
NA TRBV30 CAWSRDRGEKLFF
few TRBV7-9 CASSSGAAFNYGYTF
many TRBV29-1 CSVVPGQGLANTEAFF
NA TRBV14 CASSPATRVRTDTQYF
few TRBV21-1 CASTPRGRGYNEQFF
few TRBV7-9 CASSLTANTEAFF
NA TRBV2 CASRGTGGNTIYF
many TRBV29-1 CSVVGAKETQYF
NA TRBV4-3 CASSQGGRGNTEAFF
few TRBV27 CASSPRNRDTEAFF
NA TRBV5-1 CASSLGQVPIETQYF
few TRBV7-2 CASSLGRQGGQPQHF
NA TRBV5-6 CASSLWLRTGNSPLHF
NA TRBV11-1 CASADGENTGELFF
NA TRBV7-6 CASSSGAYSSSTDTQYF
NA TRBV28 CASSLEQDREQYF
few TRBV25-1 CASSELFYEQYF
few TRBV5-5 CASSNQHGSDEQFF
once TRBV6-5 CASRTGDSNQPQHF
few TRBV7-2 CASGFAGPYEQYF
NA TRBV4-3 CASSQVFGGRSTGELFF
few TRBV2 CASSETAVGQGAHQPQHF
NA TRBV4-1 CASSQFAADTQYF
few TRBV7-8 CASSPRVTDTQYF
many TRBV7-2 CASSRDRGEKLFF
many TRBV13 CASALDKLGDEQYF
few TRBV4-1 CASSRENYEQYF
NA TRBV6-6 CASSRTSGEGGEQFF
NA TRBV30 CAWSASSETQYF
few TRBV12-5 CASGLSGGQSDTQYF
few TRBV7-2 CASSRGGSNQPQHF